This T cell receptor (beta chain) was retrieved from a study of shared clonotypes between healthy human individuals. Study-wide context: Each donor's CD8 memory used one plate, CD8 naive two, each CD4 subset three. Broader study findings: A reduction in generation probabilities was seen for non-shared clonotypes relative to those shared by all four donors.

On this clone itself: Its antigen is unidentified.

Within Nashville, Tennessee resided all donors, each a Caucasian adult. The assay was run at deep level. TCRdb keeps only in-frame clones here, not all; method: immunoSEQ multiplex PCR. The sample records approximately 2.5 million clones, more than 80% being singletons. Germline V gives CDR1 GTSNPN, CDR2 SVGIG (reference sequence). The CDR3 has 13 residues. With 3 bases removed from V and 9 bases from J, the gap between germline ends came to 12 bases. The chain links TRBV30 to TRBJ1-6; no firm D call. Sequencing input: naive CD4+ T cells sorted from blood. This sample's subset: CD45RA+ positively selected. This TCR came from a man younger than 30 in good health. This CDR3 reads CAWRDLSSSPLHF. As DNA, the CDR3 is TGTGCCTGGAGGGATCTCTCTAGTTCACCCCTCCACTTT.